The 22 T cell receptor beta chains given below trace back to one sample, sequenced in a study of blood T cell repertoires in COVID-19. Using immunoSEQ multiplex PCR, the repertoire was profiled, and TCRdb retains in-frame clones only, with some absent. Of 9,500 to 11,000 clones listed, just under 85% were seen once; the top ten hold roughly 30%. The sample comprised peripheral blood. These receptors all stem from a man aged 45-65 years with active COVID-19.

This chain joins TRBV11-3 and TRBJ2-7; D call uncertain. Germline V gene sequence: CDR1 SGHNT, CDR2 YENEEA. V lost 3 bases and J 6 bases, leaving 12 bases between the germline ends. This CDR3 comprises 13 residues. Written as DNA, the CDR3 is TGTGCCAGCAGCTTCCTCCTTGGCGGCGAGCAGTACTTC. This translates into CASSFLLGGEQYF.

The rearrangement links TRBV7-2 to TRBJ1-5; TRBD1 matches at 8 bases. Per the germline V gene, CDR1 is SGHTA and CDR2 is FQGNSA. CDR3 length equals 14 residues. With V trimmed by 3 bases and J by 7 bases, 5 bases remained unmatched. CDR3: CASSLTGVGQPQHF. The CDR3 DNA follows: TGTGCCAGCAGCTTGACAGGGGTCGGGCAGCCCCAGCATTTT.

The chain employs TRBV7-9 and TRBJ2-3; no firm D call. The V end was cut by 3 bases, the J end by 5 bases, with 6 bases between. CDR3 size: 12 residues. CDR1 SEHNR and CDR2 FQNEAQ come from the germline V gene (reference sequence). In nucleotides, the CDR3 is TGTGCCAGCAGCTTTGAGGAAGATACGCAGTATTTT. It specifies CASSFEEDTQYF.

The V call is TRBV11-2, the J call TRBJ2-3; 8 positions agree with TRBD1. Germline V gene lookup returns CDR1 SGHAT and CDR2 FQNNGV. The CDR3 is made up of 14 amino acids. The J segment lost 5 bases and the V segment lost 4 bases, leaving 5 bases of the junction unmatched. The DNA for the CDR3 is TGTGCCAGCAGCTGGGCAGGGGGCGTAGATACGCAGTATTTT. Translated, it gives CASSWAGGVDTQYF.

This chain's CDR3 is CASSEVSDRATGELFF. Written as DNA, the CDR3 is TGTGCCAGCAGTGAGGTGTCAGACAGGGCCACCGGGGAGCTGTTTTTT. This chain joins TRBV28 and TRBJ2-2; TRBD1 matches 7 bases. This CDR3 is 16 amino acids long. The ends lost 5 bases at V and 4 bases at J; junction bases unmatched: 10. Germline CDR1 reads MDHEN; CDR2 reads SYDVKM.

This clone turned up a few times. V is TRBV7-9 and J is TRBJ1-3; D might be TRBD1 (5 bases). V lost 4 bases and J lost 7, with 8 bases in between. This CDR3 is 12 amino acids long. Germline V gives CDR1 SEHNR, CDR2 FQNEAQ (reference sequence). In DNA form, the CDR3 reads TGTGCCAGCAGCTCAGGGTCGAACACCATATATTTT. Encoded protein: CASSSGSNTIYF.

This clone was found once. The rearrangement uses TRBV5-5 and TRBJ2-7; D remains unclear. The CDR3 runs 13 residues. Per germline, CDR1 SGHKS and CDR2 YYEKEE (reference sequence). The V gene lost 5 bases and the J gene lost 3 bases, with 12 bases spanning the gap. The CDR3 spells CASSPTPSYEQYF. CDR3 sequence (DNA): TGTGCCAGCAGTCCCACCCCTAGCTACGAGCAGTACTTC.

This chain joins TRBV27 and TRBJ2-7; TRBD1 matches at 9 bases. There are 15 residues in the CDR3. Germline-derived CDR1 and CDR2 are MNHEY and SMNVEV (reference sequence). The ends lost 3 bases at V and 3 bases at J; junction bases unmatched: 6. The CDR3 here is CASSFHGTGLYEQYF. Here the CDR3 DNA reads TGTGCCAGCAGTTTCCACGGGACAGGGCTCTACGAGCAGTACTTC.

J is TRBJ2-2 and V is TRBV6-5, with a possible D match to TRBD1 (5 bases). V gave up 4 bases and J gave up 6 bases, with 12 bases separating them. Germline V gene data show CDR1 as MNHEY and CDR2 as SVGAGI. The length of the CDR3 is 14 residues. The CDR3 DNA reads as TGTGCCAGCAGTTCTGGACATGCTGCCGGGGAGCTGTTTTTT. It codes for CASSSGHAAGELFF.

The gene calls are TRBV10-3 and TRBJ2-1, with D tentatively TRBD2 (5 bases). The CDR3 runs to 15 residues. V was pared by 0 bases and J by 10 bases, with 16 bases between. CDR1 is ENHRY and CDR2 is SYGVKD in the germline V gene. The CDR3 nucleotides read TGTGCCATCAGTGAGTCGCTAGGTCTAGCAGACGAGCAGTTCTTC. Translated, it gives CAISESLGLADEQFF.

This chain links TRBV27 with TRBJ1-1; D is uncertain. CDR1 is MNHEY, CDR2 SMNVEV, per germline (reference sequence). The CDR3 is made up of 11 amino acids. V lost 2 bases and J 7 bases, leaving 5 bases between the germline ends. CDR3 protein: CASSLGSEAFF. CDR3 nucleotides: TGTGCCAGCAGTTTAGGCAGTGAAGCTTTCTTT.

The V and J genes are TRBV2 and TRBJ2-7, with 14 bases lining up with TRBD2. V lost 4 bases to trimming and J lost 4 bases; unmatched junction nucleotides: 3. There are 15 residues in the CDR3. Germline CDR1 and CDR2: SNHLY and FYNNEI. The chain's CDR3 is CASSGGLAGGYEQYF. CDR3 DNA sequence: TGTGCCAGCAGTGGAGGACTAGCGGGAGGTTACGAGCAGTACTTC.

This clone is a singleton in its sample. The chain couples TRBV7-2 to TRBJ2-7; 7 nucleotides match TRBD2. Trimming cost V 5 bases and J 3 bases; bases outside gene matches: 7. The CDR3 spans 14 residues. The germline V gene has CDR1 SGHTA and CDR2 FQGNSA. CDR3 region: CASSQWGEGYEQYF. The DNA for the CDR3 is TGTGCCAGCAGCCAGTGGGGGGAGGGCTACGAGCAGTACTTC.

V usage is TRBV4-1 and J usage is TRBJ2-7; D unresolved. The CDR3 is 15 residues long. Trimming stripped 0 bases from V and 3 bases from J, with 12 bases between. CDR1 and CDR2 from the germline V gene are MGHRA and YSYEKL. In DNA, the CDR3 is TGCGCCAGCAGCCAAGAAACTATTAGTCACTACGAGCAGTACTTC. This gives the protein CASSQETISHYEQYF.

The rearrangement joins TRBV19 to TRBJ2-5, with TRBD2 matching 9 bases. Looked up from germline, CDR1 is LNHDA and CDR2 is SQIVND (reference sequence). This CDR3 is built from 16 residues. After removal of 1 base from V and 4 bases from J, the junction contained 7 bases not matched to a gene. The CDR3 region has the DNA TGTGCCAGTAGTATAGTTTGGAGCGGGAGGCTAGAGACCCAGTACTTC. Encoded protein: CASSIVWSGRLETQYF.

V is TRBV7-9 and J is TRBJ2-7; 9 nucleotides align to TRBD2. The CDR3 runs to 15 residues. The J segment lost 5 bases and the V segment lost 0 bases, leaving 5 bases of the junction unmatched. The germline gives CDR1 SEHNR, CDR2 FQNEAQ (reference sequence). The CDR3 loop reads CASSLAGLAGHEQYF. The CDR3 DNA reads as TGTGCCAGCAGCTTAGCGGGACTAGCTGGCCACGAGCAGTACTTC.

This chain joins TRBV19 and TRBJ2-7; TRBD1 agrees at 7 bases. Unmatched junction bases numbered 4, after V lost 5 bases and J lost 3 bases. Per the germline V gene, CDR1 is LNHDA and CDR2 is SQIVND (reference sequence). The CDR3 loop spans 13 amino acids. CDR3 loop: CASSPGQVYEQYF. The CDR3 region has the DNA TGTGCCAGTAGTCCCGGACAGGTCTACGAGCAGTACTTC.

CDR3 DNA sequence: TGTGCCAGCAGCCAAGGAACCCGAAGCGGGGGTGATAAAGAGACCCAGTACTTC. Translation gives CASSQGTRSGGDKETQYF. The chain joins TRBV3-1 (or the pseudogene TRBV3-2) to TRBJ2-5, with 8 bases matching TRBD2. The junction had 13 bases not matched to a gene; V was cut back by 1 base and J by 3 bases. The CDR3 consists of 18 residues. CDR1 LGHDT and CDR2 YNNKEL come from the germline V gene (reference sequence).

The chain is built from TRBV24-1 and TRBJ1-2, with 7 bases identical to TRBD1. The CDR3 runs 14 residues. V was pared by 4 bases and J by 3 bases, with 4 bases of the junction left unmatched. CDR1 is KGHDR and CDR2 is SFDVKD in the germline V gene. CDR3: CATSDPDRDYGYTF. The CDR3 DNA reads TGTGCCACCAGTGACCCCGACAGGGACTATGGCTACACCTTC.

The CDR3: CASSLDIQGANTGELFF. In DNA, the CDR3 is TGTGCCAGCAGCTTAGACATACAGGGGGCGAACACCGGGGAGCTGTTTTTT. V gene TRBV11-2 combines with J gene TRBJ2-2, with 8 bases lining up with TRBD1. Germline V gene data show CDR1 as SGHAT and CDR2 as FQNNGV. J gave up 0 bases and V 0 bases, and 3 bases lay outside the gene matches. This CDR3 region has 17 residues. The complete variable domain, with remaining parts taken from reference TRBV11-2 and TRBJ2-2, reads EAGVAQSPRYKIIEKRQSVAFWCNPISGHATLYWYQQILGQGPKLLIQFQNNGVVDDSQLPKDRFSAERLKGVDSTLKIQPAKLEDSAVYLCASSLDIQGANTGELFFGEGSRLTVL.

The chain links TRBV27 to TRBJ2-2; D might be TRBD2 (5 bases). The CDR3 runs to 18 residues. V was cut by 3 bases and J by 2 bases, with 19 bases left in between. Germline loops: CDR1 MNHEY, CDR2 SMNVEV (reference sequence). The CDR3 coding sequence is TGTGCCAGCAGTTTCGAGTGGTATAGCGAAATTAACACCGGGGAGCTGTTTTTT. The encoded protein is CASSFEWYSEINTGELFF.

This chain joins TRBV27 and TRBJ2-7; TRBD1 agrees at 9 bases. This CDR3 region has 14 residues. The V segment lost 3 bases and the J segment 5 bases; nucleotides outside the gene matches: 5. Germline values: CDR1 MNHEY, CDR2 SMNVEV (reference sequence). In DNA, the CDR3 is TGTGCCAGCAGTTTGGGACAGGGTCGACACGAGCAGTACTTC. It yields the protein CASSLGQGRHEQYF.